This T cell receptor beta chain stems from a study of T cells in Graves' hyperthyroidism and ophthalmopathy. Regions amplified from RNA transcripts were the TCR beta CDR3 regions. Primed by the HTBI set, a first-round RT-PCR was run on the TCR CDR3. MiXCR, applied by TCRdb to the multiplex PCR reads, yields one record per CDR3 protein. This table holds about 500,000 distinct CDR3 sequences, 15% to 20% found once. General study findings and limits: Ophthalmopathy was distinguished from stable hyperthyroidism by 13 V-J signatures.

Using 10 ml of fresh peripheral blood, PBMCs were prepared. The V gene's germline CDR1 is GTSNPN and CDR2 SVGIG (reference sequence). This CDR3 has 20 amino acids. Trimming shortened V by 6 bases and J by 3 bases, and 36 bases separated the two germline ends. Regarding this clonotype: Its antigen is undetermined.

Specimen: blood. The chain uses TRBV30 and TRBJ2-7; D may be TRBD1 or TRBD2 (7 bases each). This TCR was recovered from a woman aged 25 to 45 with Graves' ophthalmopathy. CDR3 DNA: TGTGCCTGCAGCGGGACAGCCATGTGGCAGAGCCCTAAACTTGACTACGAGCAGTACTTC. Translating it yields CACSGTAMWQSPKLDYEQYF. The full variable domain, rest sourced from reference TRBV30 and TRBJ2-7, is SQTIHQWPATLVQPVGSPLSLECTVEGTSNPNLYWYRQAAGRGLQLLFYSVGIGQISSEVPQNLSASRPQDRQFILSSKKLLLSDSGFYLCACSGTAMWQSPKLDYEQYFGPGTRLTVT.